These 18 T cell receptor beta chains were all obtained from the same sample, sequenced in a study of blood T cell repertoires in COVID-19. The data were produced by immunoSEQ multiplex PCR, yet TCRdb's version contains in-frame clones alone and is incomplete. The sample includes roughly 52,000 clones, over 75% of them seen just once. Sequencing input: peripheral blood. All receptors derive from a man of 80 years or more with COVID-19, enrolled during active disease.

This clone was seen only a few times. The chain has TRBV2 and TRBJ2-1; 8 positions match TRBD2. V dropped 6 bases and J dropped 6; count of bases not matched to a gene: 10. Germline V gives CDR1 SNHLY, CDR2 FYNNEI. CDR3 length equals 15 residues. CDR3 in DNA: TGTGCCAGCAGGGAGGGGCGGGAGGTCCCCAATGAGCAGTTCTTC. Translated, it gives CASREGREVPNEQFF.

The chain has TRBV12-3 or TRBV12-4 and TRBJ2-3; D unresolved. V dropped 7 bases and J dropped 4 bases, with 9 bases sitting between them. The CDR3 consists of 12 residues. CDR3 region: CASTPFPDTQYF. CDR3 bases: TGTGCCAGCACTCCCTTTCCAGATACGCAGTATTTT.

The genes are TRBV11-3 and TRBJ2-2, with 8 bases fitting TRBD1. After removal of 9 bases from V and 4 bases from J, the junction contained 7 bases not matched to a gene. CDR3 length: 14 amino acids. Germline CDR1 reads SGHNT; CDR2 reads YENEEA. CDR3 DNA sequence: TGTGCCAGTTCAGACAGGGGCGGCACCGGGGAGCTGTTTTTT. Amino acids: CASSDRGGTGELFF.

The chain recombines TRBV9 with TRBJ1-2, with D tentatively TRBD1 (5 bases). Germline V gene sequence: CDR1 SGDLS, CDR2 YYNGEE. This CDR3 has 14 residues. Deletions cut 0 bases from V and 3 bases from J, with 9 bases between. For the CDR3, the DNA is TGTGCCAGCAGCGTAGGCATAGGGGACTATGGCTACACCTTC. It encodes CASSVGIGDYGYTF.

The chain uses TRBV2 and TRBJ1-3, with a weak D call TRBD1 (6 bases). This CDR3 spans 16 amino acids. The germline V and J ends were trimmed by 5 bases and 0 bases, with 14 bases remaining between them. Germline V gene lookup returns CDR1 SNHLY and CDR2 FYNNEI. CDR3 loop: CASSPGGANSGNTIYF. The CDR3 DNA reads as TGTGCCAGCAGTCCCGGGGGGGCCAACTCTGGAAACACCATATATTTT.

The chain has TRBV3-1 (or the pseudogene TRBV3-2) and TRBJ2-7; 8 nucleotides match TRBD2. Germline values: CDR1 LGHDT, CDR2 YNNKEL (reference sequence). CDR3 length: 18 amino acids. With V trimmed by 0 bases and J by 2 bases, 12 bases remained unmatched. DNA for the CDR3: TGTGCCAGCAGCCAAGATGCAAGCGGGAGTTTCCCTCCCTACGAGCAGTACGTC. The encoded protein is CASSQDASGSFPPYEQYV.

This sequence joins TRBV6-5 and TRBJ2-7; no firm D call. The V gene's germline CDR1 is MNHEY and CDR2 SVGAGI. V gave up 0 bases and J gave up 3 bases, with 12 bases separating them. The CDR3 runs to 15 residues. The CDR3 sequence: CASSYSYGAHYEQYV. CDR3 bases: TGTGCCAGCAGTTACTCATACGGAGCCCACTACGAGCAGTACGTC.

The chain carries TRBV4-1 and TRBJ2-7, with 9 bases that match TRBD1. Germline loops: CDR1 MGHRA, CDR2 YSYEKL. The CDR3 is 14 residues long. The V segment lost 5 bases and the J segment 4 bases; nucleotides outside the gene matches: 6. The CDR3 is CASSGGTGRYEQYF. As DNA, the CDR3 is TGCGCCAGCAGCGGGGGGACAGGGAGGTACGAGCAGTACTTC.

The chain links TRBV9 to TRBJ2-3; 9 nucleotides line up with TRBD1. V dropped 5 bases and J dropped 1; count of bases not matched to a gene: 8. Germline values: CDR1 SGDLS, CDR2 YYNGEE. The CDR3 consists of 16 residues. Here the CDR3 DNA reads TGTGCCAGCAGTTACCCTCGGACAGGGGGCACAGATACGCAGTATTTT. Translating gives CASSYPRTGGTDTQYF.

V usage is TRBV7-9 and J usage is TRBJ1-5; TRBD1 agrees at 7 bases. The CDR3 has 16 amino acids. V lost 5 bases to trimming and J lost 4 bases; unmatched junction nucleotides: 11. Germline V gene data show CDR1 as SEHNR and CDR2 as FQNEAQ (reference sequence). The chain's CDR3 is CASSPSGTVGNQPQHF. In DNA form, the CDR3 reads TGTGCCAGCAGCCCCTCCGGGACAGTGGGGAATCAGCCCCAGCATTTT.

The V gene is TRBV7-2, the J gene TRBJ1-5; 9 bases agree with TRBD1. The V segment lost 1 base and the J segment 10 bases; nucleotides outside the gene matches: 5. Germline CDR1 is SGHTA and CDR2 is FQGNSA. CDR3 length: 14 amino acids. The CDR3 DNA reads TGTGCCAGCAGCTTAGGGACAGGGGAGAGACCCCAGCATTTT. This translates into CASSLGTGERPQHF. The full variable domain, its missing parts supplied by reference TRBV7-2 and TRBJ1-5, is GAGVSQSPSNKVTEKGKDVELRCDPISGHTALYWYRQSLGQGLEFLIYFQGNSAPDKSGLPSDRFSAERTGGSVSTLTIQRTQQEDSAVYLCASSLGTGERPQHFGDGTRLSIL.

This clone was seen a single time. This rearrangement joins TRBV14 to TRBJ2-1; TRBD2 is a possible D gene (6 bases). Trimming removed 1 base from V and 4 bases from J, with 14 bases in between. Per the germline V gene, CDR1 is SGHDN and CDR2 is FVKESK. This CDR3 has 16 residues. This CDR3 is CASSQALGGFYNEQFF. CDR3 DNA: TGTGCCAGCAGCCAAGCCCTCGGGGGATTTTACAATGAGCAGTTCTTC.

J is TRBJ2-1 and V is TRBV7-2; 7 nucleotides line up with TRBD2. V lost 5 bases to trimming and J lost 9 bases; unmatched junction nucleotides: 7. Germline values: CDR1 SGHTA, CDR2 FQGNSA. This CDR3 is 13 amino acids long. CDR3 sequence reads: CASSIGLDSEQFF. The CDR3 DNA follows: TGTGCCAGCAGCATCGGACTAGACAGTGAGCAGTTCTTC.

The V and J genes are TRBV10-1 and TRBJ2-2; possibly TRBD1 for D (6 bases). From germline, CDR1 is WNHNN and CDR2 SYGVQD (reference sequence). CDR3 length: 15 residues. V was cut by 3 bases and J by 3 bases, with 11 bases left in between. CDR3 nucleotide sequence: TGCGCCAGCAGTGATCTCAGGGGTGACACCGGGGAGCTGTTTTTT. Amino acid sequence: CASSDLRGDTGELFF.

The chain combines TRBV4-2 with TRBJ1-4; D not resolved. Trimming took 1 base from V and 8 from J, leaving 14 bases between them. Germline-derived CDR1 and CDR2 are LGHNA and YNFKEQ. This CDR3 has 15 amino acids. The CDR3 DNA sequence: TGTGCCAGCAGCCAAGTTGGCAGTCTCAGGGAAAAACTGTTTTTT. Translation gives CASSQVGSLREKLFF.

This clone was seen once. V is TRBV27 and J is TRBJ1-1; D might be TRBD1 (6 bases). With 7 bases removed from V and 1 base from J, the gap between germline ends came to 10 bases. This CDR3 region has 13 residues. Germline assignment: CDR1 MNHEY and CDR2 SMNVEV (reference sequence). DNA of the CDR3: TGTGCCAGCACCTGGACAGCGAACACTGAAGCTTTCTTT. Its translation: CASTWTANTEAFF.

The rearrangement joins TRBV6-2 or TRBV6-3 to TRBJ2-1, with D unclear. The CDR3 length is 16 residues. Trimming removed 5 bases at V and 2 bases at J, with 16 bases between. Germline V gene data show CDR1 as MNHEY and CDR2 as SVGEGT. The CDR3 region has the DNA TGTGCCAGCAGTACACGGGTCCAGAACACCTACAATGAGCAGTTCTTC. It yields the protein CASSTRVQNTYNEQFF.

This rearrangement joins TRBV7-3 to TRBJ1-1; D uncertain. V was shortened by 5 bases and J by 0 bases, with 7 bases between the two germline ends. The CDR3 loop spans 13 amino acids. The germline CDR1 and CDR2 sequences are SGHTA and FQGTGA. Written as DNA, the CDR3 is TGTGCCAGCAGCCTCGAGTTGAACACTGAAGCTTTCTTT. Encoded protein: CASSLELNTEAFF.